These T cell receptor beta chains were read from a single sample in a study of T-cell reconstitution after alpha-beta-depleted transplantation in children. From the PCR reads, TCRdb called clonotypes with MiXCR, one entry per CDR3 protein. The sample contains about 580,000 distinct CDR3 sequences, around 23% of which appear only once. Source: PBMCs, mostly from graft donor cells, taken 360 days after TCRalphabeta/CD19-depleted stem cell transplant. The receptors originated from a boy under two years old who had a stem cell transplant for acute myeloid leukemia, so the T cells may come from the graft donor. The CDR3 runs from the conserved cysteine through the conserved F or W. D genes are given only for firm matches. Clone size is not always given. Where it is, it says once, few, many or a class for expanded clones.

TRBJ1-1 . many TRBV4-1 TGCGCCAGCAGCCAAGATCTTAGTCGAGACACTGAAGCTTTCTTT CASSQDLSRDTEAFF
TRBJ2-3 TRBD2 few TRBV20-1 TGCAGTGCTAGGCTACTAGCGGGGGGGATCACAGATACGCAGTATTTT CSARLLAGGITDTQYF
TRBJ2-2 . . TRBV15 TGTGCCACCAGCCCCCCCCCGTCTCGACGGACCGGGGAGCTGTTTTTT CATSPPPSRRTGELFF
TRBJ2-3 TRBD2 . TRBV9 TGTGCCAGCAGCGTAGGGGCGGGGGGCATCACAGATACGCAGTATTTT CASSVGAGGITDTQYF
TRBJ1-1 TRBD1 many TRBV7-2 TGTGCCAGCAGCCCACAGGGGGGATCAGTACCTTTCTTT CASSPQGGSVPFF
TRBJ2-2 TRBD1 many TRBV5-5 TGTGCCAGCAGTTATCGGACAGGGACCGACGGGGAGCTGTTTTTT CASSYRTGTDGELFF
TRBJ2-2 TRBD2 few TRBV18 TGTGCCAGCTCAGCGGGGGAAACGAACACCGGGGAGCTGTTTTTT CASSAGETNTGELFF
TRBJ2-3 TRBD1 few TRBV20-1 TGCAGTGCGTCCTCCGAGACAGGGTTCGATACGCAGTATTTT CSASSETGFDTQYF
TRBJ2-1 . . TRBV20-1 TGCAGTGCTAGACCGCGACAGGGACTTAACAATGAGCAGTTCTTC CSARPRQGLNNEQFF
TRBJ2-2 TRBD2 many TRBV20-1 TGCAGTGCTAGAGGGGGGGGACTAGCGGGGGCGAACACCGGGGAGCTGTTTTTT CSARGGGLAGANTGELFF
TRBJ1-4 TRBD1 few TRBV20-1 TGCAGTGCTACGACAGGGTTAGATGAAAAACTGTTTTTT CSATTGLDEKLFF
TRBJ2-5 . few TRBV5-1 TGCGCCAGCAGCACTTGGGACTGGGAGACCCAGTACTTC CASSTWDWETQYF
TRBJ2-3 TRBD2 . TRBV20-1 TGCAGTGCTAGAGATCTGAGCGGGAGGATGACAGATACGCAGTATTTT CSARDLSGRMTDTQYF
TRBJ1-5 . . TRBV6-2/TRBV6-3 TGTGCCAGCAGTTTGGACACTCCAATCAAGCCCCAGCATTTT CASSLDTPIKPQHF
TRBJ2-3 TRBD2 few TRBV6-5 TGTGCCAGCAGTTCGCCAAGCGGGGGGGCAAGGATAGATACGCAGTATTTT CASSSPSGGARIDTQYF
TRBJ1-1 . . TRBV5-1 TGCGCCAGCAGCTTCGGCTCCTGGAACACTGAAGCTTTCTTT CASSFGSWNTEAFF
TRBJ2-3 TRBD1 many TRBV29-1 TGCAGCGTTGAGGACAGGGGGCATCAAGATACGCAGTATTTT CSVEDRGHQDTQYF
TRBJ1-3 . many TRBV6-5 TGTGCCAGCTTGGTGACGGCTGGAAACACCATATATTTT CASLVTAGNTIYF
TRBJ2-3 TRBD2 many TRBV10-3 TGTGCCATCAGTGATTTGACTAGCGGGGCCACAGATACGCAGTATTTT CAISDLTSGATDTQYF
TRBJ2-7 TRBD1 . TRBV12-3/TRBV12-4 TGTGCCAGCAGTTATTCTCCCTCTAGTCCAGGGGGCGAGCAGTACTTC CASSYSPSSPGGEQYF
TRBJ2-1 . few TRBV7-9 TGTGCCAGCGAATTTGCAGGGCGCAATGAGCAGTTCTTC CASEFAGRNEQFF
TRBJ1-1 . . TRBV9 TGTGCCAGCAGCGTAGGACCGGCCGGGAACACTGAAGCTTTCTTT CASSVGPAGNTEAFF